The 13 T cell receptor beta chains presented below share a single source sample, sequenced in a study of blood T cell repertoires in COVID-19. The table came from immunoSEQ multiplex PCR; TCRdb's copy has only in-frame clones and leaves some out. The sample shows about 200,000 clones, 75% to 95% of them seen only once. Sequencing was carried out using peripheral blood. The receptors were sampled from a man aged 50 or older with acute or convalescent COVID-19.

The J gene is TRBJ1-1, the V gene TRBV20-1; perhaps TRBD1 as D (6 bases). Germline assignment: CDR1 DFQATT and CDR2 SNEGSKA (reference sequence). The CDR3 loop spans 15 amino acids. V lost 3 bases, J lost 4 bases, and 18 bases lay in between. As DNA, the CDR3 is TGCAGTGCTAGTATACGTTCGCCAGGGGCCACTGAAGCTTTCTTT. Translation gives CSASIRSPGATEAFF.

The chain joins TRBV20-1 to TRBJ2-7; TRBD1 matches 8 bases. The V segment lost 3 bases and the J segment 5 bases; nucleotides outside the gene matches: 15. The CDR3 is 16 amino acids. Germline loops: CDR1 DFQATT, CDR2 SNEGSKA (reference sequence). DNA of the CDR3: TGCAGTGCTAGTTCCCCTCGGACAGGGCTCGGGAACGAGCAGTACGTC. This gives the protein CSASSPRTGLGNEQYV.

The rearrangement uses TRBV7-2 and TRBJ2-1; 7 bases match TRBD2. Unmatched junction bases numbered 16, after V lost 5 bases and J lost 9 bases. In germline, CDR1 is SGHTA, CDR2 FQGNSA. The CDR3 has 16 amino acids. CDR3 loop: CASSGGGIGSNVEQFF. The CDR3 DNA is TGTGCCAGCAGCGGGGGGGGAATCGGGAGTAATGTTGAGCAGTTCTTC.

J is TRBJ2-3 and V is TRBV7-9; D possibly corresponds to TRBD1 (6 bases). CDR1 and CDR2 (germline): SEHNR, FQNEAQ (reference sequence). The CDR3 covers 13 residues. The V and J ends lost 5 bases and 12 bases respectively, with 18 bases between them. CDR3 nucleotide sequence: TGTGCCAGCAGCATAGGGACAACCTTTTACCAGTATTTT. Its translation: CASSIGTTFYQYF.

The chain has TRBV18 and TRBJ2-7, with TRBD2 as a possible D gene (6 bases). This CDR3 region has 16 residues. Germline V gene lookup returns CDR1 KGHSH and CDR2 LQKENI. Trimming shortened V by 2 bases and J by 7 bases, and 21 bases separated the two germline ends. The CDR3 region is CASSPSWGESQEEQYF. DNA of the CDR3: TGTGCCAGCTCACCATCGTGGGGGGAATCCCAAGAGGAGCAGTACTTC.

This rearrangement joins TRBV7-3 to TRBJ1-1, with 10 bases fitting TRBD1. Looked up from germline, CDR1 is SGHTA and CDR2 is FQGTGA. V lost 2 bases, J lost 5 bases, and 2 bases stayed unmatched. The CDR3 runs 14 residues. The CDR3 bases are TGTGCCAGCAGCTTAGGGGGACAGGGGACTGAAGCTTTCTTT. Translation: CASSLGGQGTEAFF.

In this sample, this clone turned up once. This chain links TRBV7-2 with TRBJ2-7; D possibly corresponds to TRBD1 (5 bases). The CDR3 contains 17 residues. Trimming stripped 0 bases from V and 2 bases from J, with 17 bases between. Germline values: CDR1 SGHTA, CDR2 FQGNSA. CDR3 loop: CASSLAFSAGPTYEQYF. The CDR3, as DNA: TGTGCCAGCAGCTTAGCTTTCTCGGCAGGGCCTACCTACGAGCAGTACTTC. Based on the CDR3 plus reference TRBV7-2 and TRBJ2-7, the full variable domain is GAGVSQSPSNKVTEKGKDVELRCDPISGHTALYWYRQSLGQGLEFLIYFQGNSAPDKSGLPSDRFSAERTGGSVSTLTIQRTQQEDSAVYLCASSLAFSAGPTYEQYFGPGTRLTVT.

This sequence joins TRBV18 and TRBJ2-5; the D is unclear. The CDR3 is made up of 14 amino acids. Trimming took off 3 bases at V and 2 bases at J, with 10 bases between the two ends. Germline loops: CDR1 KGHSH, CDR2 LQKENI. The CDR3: CASSPAGSQETQYF. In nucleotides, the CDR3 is TGTGCCAGCTCACCCGCAGGCAGTCAAGAGACCCAGTACTTC.

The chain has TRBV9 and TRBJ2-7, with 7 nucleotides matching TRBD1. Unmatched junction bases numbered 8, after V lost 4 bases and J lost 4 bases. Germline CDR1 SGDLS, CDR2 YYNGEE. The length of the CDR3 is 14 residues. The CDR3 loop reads CASSPWDRSYEQYF. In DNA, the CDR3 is TGTGCCAGCAGCCCATGGGACAGATCTTACGAGCAGTACTTC.

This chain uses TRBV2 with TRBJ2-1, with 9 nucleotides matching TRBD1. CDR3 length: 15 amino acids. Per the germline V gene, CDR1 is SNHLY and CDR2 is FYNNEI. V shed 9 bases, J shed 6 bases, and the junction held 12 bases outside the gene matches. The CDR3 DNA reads TGTGCCAGGCAACCCGGGACAGGGTGGGTCAATGAGCAGTTCTTC. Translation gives CARQPGTGWVNEQFF.

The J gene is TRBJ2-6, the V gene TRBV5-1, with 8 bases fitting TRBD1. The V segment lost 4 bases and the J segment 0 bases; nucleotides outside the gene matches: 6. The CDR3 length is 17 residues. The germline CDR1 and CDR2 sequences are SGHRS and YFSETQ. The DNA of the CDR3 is TGCGCCAGCAGCCAAAGGACAGGGAACTCTGGGGCCAACGTCCTGACTTTC. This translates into CASSQRTGNSGANVLTF.

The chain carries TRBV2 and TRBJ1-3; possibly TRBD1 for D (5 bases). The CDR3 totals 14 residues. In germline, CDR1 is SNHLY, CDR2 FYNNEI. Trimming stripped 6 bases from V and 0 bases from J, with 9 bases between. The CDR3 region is CASRVDSSGNTIYF. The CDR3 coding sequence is TGTGCCAGCAGAGTTGACAGCTCTGGAAACACCATATATTTT.

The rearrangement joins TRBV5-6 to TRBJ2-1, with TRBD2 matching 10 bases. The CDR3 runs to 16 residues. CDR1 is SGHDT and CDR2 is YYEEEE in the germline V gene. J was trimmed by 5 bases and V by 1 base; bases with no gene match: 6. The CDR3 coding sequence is TGTGCCAGCAGCTTGCGTGTAGGGACTAGCGACAATGAGCAGTTCTTC. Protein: CASSLRVGTSDNEQFF.